This TCR beta chain was identified during a study of T cell repertoires in ileal Crohn's disease. About the study: Patients had a median approximately 7.2-year disease duration, and about 36% were active smokers. Surgery for a complication: stricturing in roughly 61%, penetrating in about 40%.

Germline V gene data show CDR1 as SGHTA and CDR2 as FQGNSA. The V and J ends lost 3 bases and 4 bases, in that order; junction bases with no gene match: 8. This CDR3 has 15 amino acids. Libraries were prepared by immunoSEQ multiplex PCR; TCRdb keeps only in-frame clonotypes and omits some of them. There are 9,500 to 15,000 clones in the sample; around 80% occur only once, and 3.5% to 5% lies in the top ten. Notes on the study in general: Every patient over 26.8% clonality showed endoscopic recurrence.

As regards this clone: What it binds is not known.

Sequenced sample: ileal tissue. This TCR came from an adult with Crohn's disease. The V gene is TRBV7-2, the J gene TRBJ1-1; TRBD1 matches at 7 bases. The CDR3 region is CASSFHYRGGTEAFF. The CDR3 coding sequence is TGTGCCAGCAGCTTCCATTACAGGGGTGGCACTGAAGCTTTCTTT.